The text below deals with one T cell receptor (beta chain). This clonotype was picked up a small number of times. There is no known antigen for this receptor. Per-base quality was not reported, and no clone a single base away is much larger than it. TCRdb names Illumina NovaSeq 6000 as the instrument used. Using 5'RACE with constant-segment primers, TCRalpha and TCRbeta cDNA libraries were constructed, with sample barcodes and unique molecular identifiers added in the process. RNA was extracted from every sample with Trizol reagent. Amplification of the libraries took two PCR steps, and the second step added a second sample barcode plus Illumina TruSeq adapters. Sequencing of the libraries was done on an Illumina NovaSeq, producing 2 x 150 bp paired-end reads. The authors' pipeline ran thus. With migec v1.2.7, reads were demultiplexed and then collapsed into UMI-guided consensus sequences. With mixcr v2.1.11, UMI consensuses were aligned to TRA and TRB V and J templates and assembled into clonotypes. A clonotype was counted as expanded or contracted only when both edgeR and NoisET called the clonotype significant, with the noise models trained on biological replicates. For edgeR calls, the thresholds were a false discovery rate-adjusted p below 0.01 and a log2 fold-change of 1. As an exploratory analysis of dynamics, PCA with hierarchical clustering was applied to max-normalized trajectories of the 1000 most abundant clonotypes. Separately sequenced CD4+ and CD8+ repertoires were used to assign a CD4 or CD8 phenotype to each responding clone. The raw public reads went through TCRdb reprocessing: fastp at Q25, MiXCR clone calling, in-frame beta chains kept. Rows matching on CDR3 protein sequence are summarized as one entry with the most common DNA and genes. TCRdb's processing, not the authors', yielded these V and J calls. For this sample there are about 350,000 distinct CDR3 sequences; 25% to 30% appear just once. The top ten hold roughly 12% of the sample.

The data were obtained in a study of T-cell memory formation after mild COVID-19 (dated by TCRdb to the early 2020s). Background for the entire study: TCR sequence clusters from the two donors were found to be largely donor specific. Longitudinal TCRalpha and TCRbeta repertoire sequencing tracked T-cell clones expanding and contracting after mild COVID-19 in a couple of donors. The cohort was made up of two young adult volunteers, one female and one male, who were previously healthy.

Study-level results and caveats: The study covered only a couple of mild cases, and larger cohorts including severe cases with pre-infection samples were considered necessary. Clones contracting from day 15 to 85 had balanced CD4/CD8 phenotypes, while a second wave expanding from day 15 to 37 was biased towards CD4+. The second-wave clones that peaked on day 37 were not confirmed to be SARS-CoV-2 specific. Contracting CD4+ clones appeared mostly in the CM and EM memory subsets, whereas CD8+ clones were enriched in EMRA. Some responding clones were detected in pre-infection memory, which suggested that pre-existing cross-reactive memory T cells had joined the SARS-CoV-2 response.

Ficoll-Paque density gradient centrifugation was the method used to isolate PBMCs. This receptor was taken from an adult woman who had mild COVID-19 (a few samples of this study predate the infection). The sample titles of this study are shuffled in the database, so cell type and time point are left out; the donor was told from shared clones. Material for sequencing was PBMCs or a T cell subset sorted from them (not recorded which).

The sequenced DNA: TGCGCCAGCAGCGAAAAGGGGGGAGGAAACACCATATATTTT. Its translation is CASSEKGGGNTIYF. The chain employs TRBV4-1 and TRBJ1-3, with a weak D call of TRBD1 (6 bases match). The junction carries 12 bases between V and J, which are trimmed by 5 bases and 4 bases respectively. The CDR3, from cysteine to phenylalanine, totals 14 residues. Solely the CDR3 DNA is kept, with 42 bases framed from the first base. The germline V gene supplies CDR1 MGHRA and CDR2 YSYEKL.